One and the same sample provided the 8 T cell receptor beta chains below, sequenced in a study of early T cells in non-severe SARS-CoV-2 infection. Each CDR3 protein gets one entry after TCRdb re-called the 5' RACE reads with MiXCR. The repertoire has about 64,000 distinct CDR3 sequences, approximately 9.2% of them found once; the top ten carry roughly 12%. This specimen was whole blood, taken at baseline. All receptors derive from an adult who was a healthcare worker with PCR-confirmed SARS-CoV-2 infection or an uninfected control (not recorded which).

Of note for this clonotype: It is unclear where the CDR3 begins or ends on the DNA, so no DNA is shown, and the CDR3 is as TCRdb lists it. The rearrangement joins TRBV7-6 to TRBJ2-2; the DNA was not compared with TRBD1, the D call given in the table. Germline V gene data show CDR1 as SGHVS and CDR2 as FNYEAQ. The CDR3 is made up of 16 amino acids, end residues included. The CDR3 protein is CASSPRGSVGPGSCFF.

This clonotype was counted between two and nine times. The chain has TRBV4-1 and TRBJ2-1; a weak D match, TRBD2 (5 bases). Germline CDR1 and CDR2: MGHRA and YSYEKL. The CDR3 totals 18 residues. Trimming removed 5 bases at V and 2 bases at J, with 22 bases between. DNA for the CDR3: TGCGCCAGCAGCTCCGTAGGATCGCGGGTTCCAACCTACAATGAGCAGTTCTTC. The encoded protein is CASSSVGSRVPTYNEQFF.

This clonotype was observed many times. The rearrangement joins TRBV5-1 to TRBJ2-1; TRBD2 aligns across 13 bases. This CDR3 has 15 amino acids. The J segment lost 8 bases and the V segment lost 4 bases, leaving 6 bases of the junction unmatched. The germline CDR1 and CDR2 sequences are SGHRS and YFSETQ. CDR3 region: CASSLGLAGAHEQFF. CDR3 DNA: TGCGCCAGCAGCCTTGGACTAGCGGGAGCCCATGAGCAGTTCTTC.

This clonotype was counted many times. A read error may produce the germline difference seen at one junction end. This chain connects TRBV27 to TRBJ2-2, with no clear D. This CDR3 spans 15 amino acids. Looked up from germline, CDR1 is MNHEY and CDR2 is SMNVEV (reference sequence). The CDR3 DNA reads TGTGCCAGCAGTCTATCAACGACCTCAGCCGGGGAGCTGTTTTTT. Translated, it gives CASSLSTTSAGELFF.

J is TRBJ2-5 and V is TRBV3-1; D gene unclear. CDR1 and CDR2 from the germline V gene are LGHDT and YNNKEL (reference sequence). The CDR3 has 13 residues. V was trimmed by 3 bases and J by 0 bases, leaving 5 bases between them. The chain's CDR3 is CASSQTYQETQYF. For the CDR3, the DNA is TGTGCCAGCAGCCAGACCTACCAAGAGACCCAGTACTTC.

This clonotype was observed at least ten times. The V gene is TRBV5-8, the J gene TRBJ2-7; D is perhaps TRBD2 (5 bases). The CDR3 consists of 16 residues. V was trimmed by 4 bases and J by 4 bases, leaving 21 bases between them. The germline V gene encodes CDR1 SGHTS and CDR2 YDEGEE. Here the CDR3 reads CASSGLQQGLLYEQYF. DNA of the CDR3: TGTGCCAGCAGCGGACTCCAGCAAGGGCTACTGTACGAGCAGTACTTC.

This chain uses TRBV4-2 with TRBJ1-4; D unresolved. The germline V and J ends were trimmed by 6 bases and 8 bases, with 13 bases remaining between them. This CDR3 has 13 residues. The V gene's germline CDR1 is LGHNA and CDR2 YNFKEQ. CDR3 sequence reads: CASRQRQPEKLFF. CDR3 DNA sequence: TGTGCCAGCAGACAGAGGCAGCCAGAAAAACTGTTTTTT.

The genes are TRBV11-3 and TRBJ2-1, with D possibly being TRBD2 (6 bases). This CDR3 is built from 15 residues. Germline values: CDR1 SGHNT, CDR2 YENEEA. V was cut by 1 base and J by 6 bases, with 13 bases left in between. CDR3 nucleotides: TGTGCCAGCAGCTTAGGGGACTTCCATCGCAATGAGCAGTTCTTC. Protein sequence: CASSLGDFHRNEQFF.